Listed here are 15 T cell receptor beta chains from one sample, sequenced in a study of shared clonotypes between healthy human individuals. Naive CD8 cells, CD45RO-negative and positively selected for CCR7, excluded terminally differentiated effector memory CD45RA+ cells. TCRdb's table, derived via immunoSEQ multiplex PCR, lists solely in-frame clones and lacks some. The table records about 2.1 million clones, 90% to 95% of them present only once. The sequenced sample was naive CD8+ T cells from PBMCs. All receptors come from a man aged 18 to 29 in good health. Some clones in this sample may be carry-over from other donors' samples.

This clone is a singleton in its sample. The genes are TRBV9 and TRBJ2-2; the D gene is possibly TRBD2 (5 bases). The CDR3 runs to 17 residues. Looked up from germline, CDR1 is SGDLS and CDR2 is YYNGEE. Trimming pared 0 bases from V and 1 base from J, leaving 13 bases between. This CDR3 reads CASSVGRLAVNTGELFF. DNA of the CDR3: TGTGCCAGCAGCGTAGGGAGGCTAGCAGTGAACACCGGGGAGCTGTTTTTT.

The rearrangement joins TRBV19 to TRBJ1-5, with D unresolved. CDR1 and CDR2 from the germline V gene are LNHDA and SQIVND (reference sequence). CDR3 length: 15 residues. Trimming removed 0 bases from V and 3 bases from J, with 9 bases in between. Written as DNA, the CDR3 is TGTGCCAGTAGTATAGATCGGGGATTCAATCAGCCCCAGCATTTT. Amino acids: CASSIDRGFNQPQHF.

The rearrangement links TRBV2 to TRBJ1-5, with D possibly being TRBD1 (5 bases). The CDR3 runs to 14 residues. CDR1 and CDR2 from the germline V gene are SNHLY and FYNNEI. V was clipped by 4 bases and J by 5 bases, with 12 bases between them. The chain's CDR3 is CASSGIWGDQPQHF. The CDR3 bases are TGTGCCAGCAGTGGTATCTGGGGGGATCAGCCCCAGCATTTT.

The V call is TRBV6-6, the J call TRBJ1-2; 7 bases agree with TRBD1. V trimming: 9 bases; J trimming: 3 bases; junction bases outside the gene matches: 10. This CDR3 has 14 residues. CDR1 and CDR2 from the germline V gene are MNHNY and SVGAGI (reference sequence). CDR3 coding DNA: TGTGCCAGTTGTCTAACAGGGGTTGACTATGGCTACACCTTC. This gives the protein CASCLTGVDYGYTF.

This chain links TRBV27 with TRBJ2-4; TRBD1 or TRBD2 may be the D gene (5 bases each). CDR1 is MNHEY and CDR2 is SMNVEV in the germline V gene (reference sequence). The CDR3 spans 13 residues. V lost 1 base, J lost 7 bases, and 8 bases lay in between. The CDR3 loop is CASSLFGANIQYF. CDR3 nucleotide sequence: TGTGCCAGCAGTTTATTCGGGGCCAACATTCAGTACTTC.

The V gene is TRBV15, the J gene TRBJ2-7; no reliable D call. The CDR3 length is 11 residues. V lost 8 bases and J 7 bases, leaving 12 bases between the germline ends. Germline V gene data show CDR1 as LNHNV and CDR2 as YYDKDF (reference sequence). CDR3 in amino acids: CATGILGEQYF. CDR3 coding DNA: TGTGCCACCGGGATTCTCGGGGAGCAGTACTTC.

The gene calls are TRBV7-3 and TRBJ1-2; the D gene is possibly TRBD1 (6 bases). The CDR3 is made up of 15 amino acids. CDR1 SGHTA and CDR2 FQGTGA come from the germline V gene. Trimming cost V 5 bases and J 1 base, with 14 bases left between them. This CDR3 is CASSLRTEGNYGYTF. For the CDR3, the DNA is TGTGCCAGCAGCCTCCGGACAGAGGGTAACTATGGCTACACCTTC.

The V gene is TRBV15, the J gene TRBJ2-2, with 7 bases identical to TRBD1. CDR1 and CDR2 from the germline V gene are LNHNV and YYDKDF (reference sequence). The CDR3 is 15 amino acids. V shed 5 bases, J shed 4 bases, and the junction held 7 bases outside the gene matches. CDR3 in amino acids: CATSSWTGPTGELFF. CDR3 sequence (DNA): TGTGCCACCAGCTCATGGACAGGACCCACCGGGGAGCTGTTTTTT.

Comment on this clone: Other DNA sequences in the sample encode the same CDR3. The rearrangement uses TRBV13 and TRBJ2-7, with unresolved D. Between the trimmed V and J ends, which lost 0 bases and 5 bases, there was a span of 5 bases. The CDR3 spans 12 residues. The germline gives CDR1 PRHDT, CDR2 FYEKMQ (reference sequence). Here the CDR3 reads CASSLGVHEQYF. The CDR3 nucleotides read TGTGCCAGCAGCTTAGGGGTACACGAGCAGTACTTC.

The chain carries TRBV6-5 and TRBJ1-1; 10 positions agree with TRBD1. CDR1 is MNHEY, CDR2 SVGAGI, per germline. This CDR3 is built from 15 residues. V gave up 5 bases and J gave up 3 bases; unmatched junction bases: 6. Here the CDR3 DNA reads TGTGCCAGCAGTCCGGGACAGGGGTCGGACACTGAAGCTTTCTTT. It yields the protein CASSPGQGSDTEAFF.

The rearrangement links TRBV7-9 to TRBJ2-7, with D tentatively TRBD2 (5 bases). From germline, CDR1 is SEHNR and CDR2 FQNEAQ (reference sequence). This CDR3 region has 14 residues. Trimming removed 4 bases at V and 7 bases at J, with 17 bases between. Here the CDR3 DNA reads TGTGCCAGCAGCTATGCGGGCTCAGCACGGGAGCAGTACTTC. It yields the protein CASSYAGSAREQYF.

The chain couples TRBV27 to TRBJ2-7; TRBD1 or TRBD2 may be the D gene (6 bases each). CDR1 is MNHEY and CDR2 is SMNVEV in the germline V gene (reference sequence). The CDR3 has 13 residues. Trimming shortened V by 2 bases and J by 9 bases, and 14 bases separated the two germline ends. The CDR3 bases are TGTGCCAGCAGTTTAGGCAAGGGGGGCGGGCAGTACTTC. Protein: CASSLGKGGGQYF.

The rearrangement joins TRBV5-6 to TRBJ2-3; TRBD2 agrees at 11 bases. Trimming took 1 base from V and 2 from J; bases not matched to a gene: 6. This CDR3 contains 17 residues. Germline CDR1 SGHDT, CDR2 YYEEEE. CDR3: CASSLRGLAVLTDTQYF. Here the CDR3 DNA reads TGTGCCAGCAGCTTGAGGGGACTAGCGGTACTCACAGATACGCAGTATTTT.

The V call is TRBV5-1, the J call TRBJ2-3; unclear D gene. CDR3 length: 11 amino acids. The germline gives CDR1 SGHRS, CDR2 YFSETQ. Trimming left V 6 bases short and J 0 bases short, with 2 bases between. DNA for the CDR3: TGCGCCAGCACTAGCACAGATACGCAGTATTTT. Protein product: CASTSTDTQYF. The variable domain in full, completed from reference TRBV5-1 and TRBJ2-3, reads KAGVTQTPRYLIKTRGQQVTLSCSPISGHRSVSWYQQTPGQGLQFLFEYFSETQRNKGNFPGRFSGRQFSNSRSEMNVSTLELGDSALYLCASTSTDTQYFGPGTRLTVL.

V and J are TRBV7-6 and TRBJ2-1; D is undetermined. CDR3 length equals 13 residues. V dropped 5 bases and J dropped 7 bases, with 12 bases sitting between them. CDR1 and CDR2 (germline): SGHVS, FNYEAQ. CDR3: CASSPTPPNEQFF. CDR3 DNA sequence: TGTGCCAGCAGCCCAACCCCCCCAAATGAGCAGTTCTTC.